The clone carrying this T cell receptor beta chain was counted ten times or more. Its antigen is unidentified. TCRdb called the 5' RACE reads again in MiXCR, with one record for every CDR3 protein. This table has some 54,000 distinct CDR3 sequences, roughly 17% appearing once. Germline loops: CDR1 SGHNT, CDR2 YENEEA. V shed 3 bases and J shed 4 bases, with 13 bases lying between them. This CDR3 is built from 14 residues. Whole-study findings and limits: Tumor Tregs overlapped most with tumor, then blood, naive CD4+ cells. The TCR gene usage of tumor memory CD4+ T cells clustered together with blood and lymph node memory CD4+ cells and with lymph node naive CD4+ cells.

Sequenced material: naive CD4+ T cells sorted from blood. As to subset: naive CD4+ T cells, CD4+CD45RA+CD25-. The chain is built from TRBV11-3 and TRBJ2-7; D is possibly TRBD2 (5 bases). The receptor was isolated from a female donor with breast cancer. This chain's CDR3 is CASSFVASSYEQYF. In DNA form, the CDR3 reads TGTGCCAGCAGCTTCGTAGCTAGCAGTTACGAGCAGTACTTC.